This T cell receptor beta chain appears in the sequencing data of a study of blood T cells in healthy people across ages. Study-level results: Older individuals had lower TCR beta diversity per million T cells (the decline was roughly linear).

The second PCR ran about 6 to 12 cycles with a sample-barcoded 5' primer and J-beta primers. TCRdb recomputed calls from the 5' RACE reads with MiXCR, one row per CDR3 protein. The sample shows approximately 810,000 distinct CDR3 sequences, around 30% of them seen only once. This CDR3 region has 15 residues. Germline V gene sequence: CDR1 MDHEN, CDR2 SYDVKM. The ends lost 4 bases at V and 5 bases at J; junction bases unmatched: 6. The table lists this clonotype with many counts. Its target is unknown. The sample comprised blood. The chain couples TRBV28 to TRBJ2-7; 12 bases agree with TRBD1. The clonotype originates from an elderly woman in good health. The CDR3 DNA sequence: TGTGCCAGCAGTTCGCCCGGGACAGGGGGCGACGAGCAGTACTTC. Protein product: CASSSPGTGGDEQYF. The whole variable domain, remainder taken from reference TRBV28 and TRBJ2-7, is DVKVTQSSRYLVKRTGEKVFLECVQDMDHENMFWYRQDPGLGLRLIYFSYDVKMKEKGDIPEGYSVSREKKERFSLILESASTNQTSMYLCASSSPGTGGDEQYFGPGTRLTVT.